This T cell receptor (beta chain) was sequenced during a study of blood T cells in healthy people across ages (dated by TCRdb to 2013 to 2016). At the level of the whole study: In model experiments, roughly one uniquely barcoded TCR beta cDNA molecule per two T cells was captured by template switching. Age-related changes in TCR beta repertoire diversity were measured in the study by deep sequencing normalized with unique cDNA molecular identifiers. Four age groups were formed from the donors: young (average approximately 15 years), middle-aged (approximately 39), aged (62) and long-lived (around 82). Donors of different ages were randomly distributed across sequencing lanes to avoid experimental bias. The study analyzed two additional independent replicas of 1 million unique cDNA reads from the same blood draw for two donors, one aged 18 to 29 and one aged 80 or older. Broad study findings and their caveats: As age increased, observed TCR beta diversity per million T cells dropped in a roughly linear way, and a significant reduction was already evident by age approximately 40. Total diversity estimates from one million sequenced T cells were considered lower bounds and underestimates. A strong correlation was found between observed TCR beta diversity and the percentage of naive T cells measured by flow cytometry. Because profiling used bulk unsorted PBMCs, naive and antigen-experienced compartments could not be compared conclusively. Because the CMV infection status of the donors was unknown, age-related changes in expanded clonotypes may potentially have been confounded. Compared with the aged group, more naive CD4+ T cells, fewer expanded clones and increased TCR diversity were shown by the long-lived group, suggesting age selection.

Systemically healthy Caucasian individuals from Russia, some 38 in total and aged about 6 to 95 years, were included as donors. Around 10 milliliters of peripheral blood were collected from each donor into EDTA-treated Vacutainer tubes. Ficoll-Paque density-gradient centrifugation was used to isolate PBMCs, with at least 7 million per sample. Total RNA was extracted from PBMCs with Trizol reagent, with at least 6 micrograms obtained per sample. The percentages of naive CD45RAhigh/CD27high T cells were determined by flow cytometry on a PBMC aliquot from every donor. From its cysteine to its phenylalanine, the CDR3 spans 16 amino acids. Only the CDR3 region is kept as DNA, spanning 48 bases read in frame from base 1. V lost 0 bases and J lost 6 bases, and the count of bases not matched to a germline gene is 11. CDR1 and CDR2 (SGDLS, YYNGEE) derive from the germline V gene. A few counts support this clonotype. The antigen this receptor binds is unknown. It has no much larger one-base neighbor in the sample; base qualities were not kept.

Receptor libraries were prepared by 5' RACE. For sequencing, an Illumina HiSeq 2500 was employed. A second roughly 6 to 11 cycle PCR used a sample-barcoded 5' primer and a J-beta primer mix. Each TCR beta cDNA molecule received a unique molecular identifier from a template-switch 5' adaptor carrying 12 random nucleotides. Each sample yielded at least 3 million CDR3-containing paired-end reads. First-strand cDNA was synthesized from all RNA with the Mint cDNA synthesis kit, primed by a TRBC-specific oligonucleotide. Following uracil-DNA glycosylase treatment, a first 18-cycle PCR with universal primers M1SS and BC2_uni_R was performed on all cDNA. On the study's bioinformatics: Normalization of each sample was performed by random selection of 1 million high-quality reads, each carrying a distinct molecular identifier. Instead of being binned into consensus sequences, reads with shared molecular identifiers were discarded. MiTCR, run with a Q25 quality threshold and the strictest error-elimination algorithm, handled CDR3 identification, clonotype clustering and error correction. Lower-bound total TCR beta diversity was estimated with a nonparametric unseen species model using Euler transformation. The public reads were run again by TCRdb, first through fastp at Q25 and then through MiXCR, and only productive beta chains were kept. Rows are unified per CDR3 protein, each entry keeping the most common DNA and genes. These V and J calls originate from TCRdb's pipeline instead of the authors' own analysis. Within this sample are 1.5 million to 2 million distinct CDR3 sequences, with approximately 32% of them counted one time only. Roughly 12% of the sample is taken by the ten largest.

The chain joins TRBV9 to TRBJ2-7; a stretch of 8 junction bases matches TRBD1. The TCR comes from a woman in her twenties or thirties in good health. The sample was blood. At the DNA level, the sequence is TGTGCCAGCAGCGTAGATTTTGGACAGGGTATCGGCGAGCAGTACTTC. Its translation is CASSVDFGQGIGEQYF.